This TCR beta chain is drawn from a study of CD8 T cells in Susac syndrome. Random hexamers primed reverse transcription of roughly 0.45 to 1 ug RNA. The immunoSEQ assay covered 54 Vbeta and 13 Jbeta segments for CDR3. MiXCR was run by TCRdb on the immunoSEQ multiplex PCR reads, yielding one entry per CDR3 protein. The table lists 100,000 to 150,000 distinct CDR3 sequences, 90% to 95% of them singletons. V was clipped by 1 base and J by 2 bases, with 11 bases between them. The CDR3 sequence is 15 residues long. Germline-derived CDR1 and CDR2 are LGHDT and YNNKEL (reference sequence). From blood CD8+ and CD4+ T cells, the TCR beta chain was sequenced.

The genes are TRBV3-1 and TRBJ1-1; D perhaps matches TRBD1 (5 bases). The sequenced sample consisted of CD4+ T cells from PBMCs. This clonotype originated in a human donor in good health. As DNA, the CDR3 is TGTGCCAGCAGCCAAGCGACCGGGACTAACACTGAAGCTTTCTTT. It specifies CASSQATGTNTEAFF.